This section outlines one T cell receptor beta chain sequence together with its context. The antigen is unknown. The data stem from a study of T-cell memory formation after mild COVID-19. MiXCR, applied by TCRdb to the 5' RACE reads, yields one record per CDR3 protein. The sample includes roughly 310,000 distinct CDR3 sequences, about a sixth seen only once; the top ten take about a fifth. General study findings and limits: Certain responding clones were present in pre-infection memory, suggesting participation of cross-reactive memory. Clones that got smaller from day 15 to 85 had even CD4/CD8, while clones growing later tipped toward CD4+. CD4+ contracting clones were mainly CM and EM; CD8+ ones, EMRA.

This CDR3 is built from 15 residues. Germline V lookup: CDR1 SGHTA, CDR2 FQGTGA. Trimming shortened V by 0 bases and J by 0 bases, and 8 bases separated the two germline ends. The TCR sequence derives from a man aged 18 to 30 who had mild COVID-19 (a few samples of this study predate the infection). Cell type and time point are not known. Sequencing was performed on PBMCs or a T cell subset sorted from them (not recorded which). The rearrangement uses TRBV7-3 and TRBJ1-2, with a tentative D call TRBD1 (5 bases). This chain's CDR3 is CASSLTGASNYGYTF. The CDR3 DNA sequence: TGTGCCAGCAGCTTAACAGGGGCTTCTAACTATGGCTACACCTTC.